The rows below give T cell receptor beta chains drawn from one sample of a study of T cell changes during pregnancy in multiple sclerosis. Generated by immunoSEQ multiplex PCR, the TCRdb table keeps only in-frame clones and is missing some. The table lists tens of thousands of clones, about 88% of them singletons. The input for sequencing was CD4+ T cells from peripheral blood mononuclear cells, taken in the third trimester of pregnancy. These receptor sequences come from a female donor with multiple sclerosis, enrolled in a pregnancy study. Both conserved end residues are part of each CDR3. The D gene is left open where the match is weak. The listing skips clone size in some rows; elsewhere it reads once, few, many or a size class.

j_gene,abundance,len,v_gene,d_gene,CDR3aa,CDR3nt
TRBJ2-3,NA,15,TRBV5-1,TRBD2,CASSGSSGGTDTQYF,TGCGCCAGCAGCGGGTCTAGCGGGGGGACAGATACGCAGTATTTT
TRBJ1-1,few,13,TRBV6-5,NA,CASSLTGNTEAFF,TGTGCCAGCAGTCTAACGGGGAACACTGAAGCTTTCTTT
TRBJ1-2,NA,15,TRBV19,TRBD1,CASSLEQGEGYGYTF,TGTGCCAGTAGTCTCGAACAGGGGGAGGGCTATGGCTACACCTTC
TRBJ1-2,NA,15,TRBV19,NA,CASSISPAGWDRYTF,TGTGCCAGTAGTATAAGTCCAGCGGGTTGGGATCGCTACACCTTC
TRBJ1-2,NA,13,TRBV19,NA,CASGGQDYYGYTF,TGTGCCAGTGGAGGGCAGGATTACTATGGCTACACCTTC
TRBJ2-1,NA,15,TRBV9,TRBD2,CASSVRGSGRGEQFF,TGTGCCAGCAGCGTTCGGGGTAGCGGGAGGGGCGAGCAGTTCTTC
TRBJ1-4,NA,13,TRBV5-1,TRBD1,CASSPTGDEKLFF,TGCGCCAGCAGCCCGACAGGGGATGAAAAACTGTTTTTT
TRBJ1-5,few,13,TRBV30,TRBD1,CAWRTRTGGPQHF,TGTGCCTGGAGAACAAGGACAGGGGGCCCCCAGCATTTT
TRBJ2-1,NA,15,TRBV7-8,TRBD2,CASSWGGSSYNEQFF,TGTGCCAGCAGCTGGGGGGGGAGCTCCTACAATGAGCAGTTCTTC
TRBJ2-6,NA,14,TRBV7-9,NA,CASSVYSGANVLTF,TGTGCCAGCAGCGTCTATTCTGGGGCCAACGTCCTGACTTTC
TRBJ2-7,NA,15,TRBV10-3,NA,CAISDPRGMNYEQYF,TGTGCCATCAGTGATCCCCGGGGGATGAACTACGAGCAGTACTTC
TRBJ1-2,once,14,TRBV25-1,NA,CASSEFTVNYGYTF,TGTGCCAGCAGTGAATTTACAGTGAACTATGGCTACACCTTC
TRBJ1-5,NA,14,TRBV2,TRBD1,CASSGDRISQPQHF,TGTGCCAGCAGTGGGGACAGGATAAGTCAGCCCCAGCATTTT
TRBJ2-1,NA,14,TRBV27,TRBD2,CASSWTSGGNEQFF,TGTGCCAGCAGCTGGACTAGCGGGGGCAATGAGCAGTTCTTC
TRBJ1-4,NA,15,TRBV5-1,TRBD1,CASSFEGGWGEKLFF,TGCGCCAGCAGCTTCGAAGGGGGCTGGGGGGAAAAACTGTTTTTT
TRBJ1-2,once,13,TRBV10-2,NA,CATQTNTNYGYTF,TGCGCCACCCAGACAAACACTAACTATGGCTACACCTTC
TRBJ2-7,NA,12,TRBV5-1,TRBD1,CASRTGSYEQYF,TGCGCCAGCAGGACAGGGAGCTACGAGCAGTACTTC
TRBJ2-3,NA,15,TRBV7-7,NA,CASSPGDTRTDTQYF,TGTGCCAGCAGCCCCGGGGACACCCGCACAGATACGCAGTATTTT
TRBJ1-2,NA,12,TRBV9,NA,CASSAHRDGYTF,TGTGCCAGCAGCGCCCACAGGGATGGCTACACCTTC
TRBJ1-5,NA,14,TRBV5-1,NA,CASSLGTNNQPQHF,TGCGCCAGCAGCTTGGGGACAAATAATCAGCCCCAGCATTTT
TRBJ2-1,NA,14,TRBV19,NA,CASSIRGGDNEQFF,TGTGCCAGTAGTATTAGGGGTGGGGACAATGAGCAGTTCTTC
TRBJ1-6,NA,14,TRBV6-5,NA,CASSYATHNSPLHF,TGTGCCAGCAGTTACGCAACTCATAATTCACCCCTCCACTTT
TRBJ2-5,NA,15,TRBV11-2,NA,CASRQPFTGQETQYF,TGTGCCAGCAGGCAGCCCTTTACAGGCCAAGAGACCCAGTACTTC
TRBJ2-2,few,14,TRBV19,TRBD2,CASSIAGGAGELFF,TGTGCCAGTAGTATAGCGGGGGGTGCCGGGGAGCTGTTTTTT
TRBJ2-1,NA,15,TRBV6-4,TRBD2,CASSDTRTSGDEQFF,TGTGCCAGCAGTGACACCCGGACTAGCGGGGATGAGCAGTTCTTC
TRBJ2-1,NA,16,TRBV7-9,TRBD1,CASSTLRDSYYNEQFF,TGTGCCAGCAGTACTCTCCGGGACAGCTACTACAATGAGCAGTTCTTC
TRBJ2-1,NA,15,TRBV4-2,TRBD2,CASSPTSGGAPEQFF,TGTGCCAGCAGCCCAACTAGCGGGGGGGCCCCTGAGCAGTTCTTC
TRBJ1-5,NA,16,TRBV27,NA,CASSLRTADSNQPQHF,TGTGCCAGCAGTTTACGGACAGCCGATAGCAATCAGCCCCAGCATTTT
TRBJ1-2,NA,12,TRBV30,NA,CAWSLGDYGYTF,TGTGCCTGGAGTCTAGGGGACTATGGCTACACCTTC
TRBJ2-3,NA,13,TRBV30,TRBD2,CASSGSGTDTQYF,TGTGCCAGTAGCGGGAGTGGCACAGATACGCAGTATTTT
TRBJ2-2,NA,13,TRBV19,NA,CASRAEGSGELFF,TGTGCCAGTAGGGCGGAGGGTTCCGGGGAGCTGTTTTTT
TRBJ1-1,NA,16,TRBV5-1,TRBD1,CASSLSTGPGNTEAFF,TGCGCCAGCAGCTTGTCGACAGGGCCGGGGAACACTGAAGCTTTCTTT
TRBJ1-1,NA,13,TRBV19,TRBD1,CASAGQTYTEAFF,TGTGCCAGTGCGGGACAGACCTACACTGAAGCTTTCTTT
TRBJ1-1,NA,14,TRBV7-2,TRBD1,CASRPGQGRAEAFF,TGTGCCAGCAGGCCCGGACAGGGTAGGGCTGAAGCTTTCTTT
TRBJ2-5,NA,14,TRBV15,NA,CATSRRGRQETQYF,TGTGCCACCAGCAGAAGAGGCCGCCAAGAGACCCAGTACTTC
TRBJ1-3,NA,16,TRBV9,NA,CASSVEVGARGNTIYF,TGTGCCAGCAGCGTAGAGGTGGGGGCGCGTGGAAACACCATATATTTT
TRBJ2-7,NA,15,TRBV18,NA,CASSPQQDSSYEQYF,TGTGCCAGCTCACCGCAACAGGACAGCTCCTACGAGCAGTACTTC
TRBJ1-3,NA,17,TRBV27,TRBD1,CASPEHRGLRSGNTIYF,TGTGCCAGCCCAGAACACAGGGGGCTACGCTCTGGAAACACCATATATTTT
TRBJ2-1,NA,13,TRBV29-1,NA,CSVSAGFYNEQFF,TGCAGCGTTAGTGCGGGCTTCTACAATGAGCAGTTCTTC
TRBJ2-7,few,15,TRBV27,NA,CASSSAGLSSYEQYF,TGTGCCAGCAGTTCGGCCGGACTAAGCTCCTACGAGCAGTACTTC
TRBJ1-2,NA,13,TRBV4-3,NA,CASSQDRNYGYTF,TGCGCCAGCAGCCAAGATCGGAACTATGGCTACACCTTC
TRBJ2-5,NA,15,TRBV18,NA,CASSPGEAGQETQYF,TGTGCCAGCTCACCGGGGGAGGCCGGACAAGAGACCCAGTACTTC
TRBJ1-4,NA,15,TRBV9,NA,CASTRGGDRGEKLFF,TGTGCCAGCACAAGGGGGGGGGATCGAGGTGAAAAACTGTTTTTT
TRBJ1-2,NA,14,TRBV19,TRBD1,CASSIVAGGWGYTF,TGTGCCAGTAGTATAGTGGCAGGGGGCTGGGGCTACACCTTC
TRBJ1-4,NA,11,TRBV2,NA,CASGQIEKLFF,TGTGCCAGCGGTCAGATTGAAAAACTGTTTTTT
TRBJ1-5,NA,16,TRBV18,NA,CASSPATNFGNQPQHF,TGTGCCAGCTCACCAGCCACTAATTTCGGCAATCAGCCCCAGCATTTT
TRBJ1-5,NA,15,TRBV18,TRBD1,CASSPRGTGNQPQHF,TGTGCCAGCTCACCGCGCGGGACAGGCAATCAGCCCCAGCATTTT